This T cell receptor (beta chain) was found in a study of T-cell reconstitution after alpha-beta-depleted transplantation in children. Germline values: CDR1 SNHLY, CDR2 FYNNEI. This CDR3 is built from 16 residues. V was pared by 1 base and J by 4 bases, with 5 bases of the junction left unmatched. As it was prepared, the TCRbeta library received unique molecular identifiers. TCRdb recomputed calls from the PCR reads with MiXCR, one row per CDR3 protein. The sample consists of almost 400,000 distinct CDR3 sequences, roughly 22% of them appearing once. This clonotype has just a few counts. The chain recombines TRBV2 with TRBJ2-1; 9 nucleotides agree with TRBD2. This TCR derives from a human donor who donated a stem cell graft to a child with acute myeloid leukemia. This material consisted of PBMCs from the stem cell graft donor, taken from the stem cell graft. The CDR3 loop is CASSEGRLAEYNEQFF. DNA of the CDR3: TGTGCCAGCAGTGAAGGCCGACTAGCGGAATACAATGAGCAGTTCTTC.